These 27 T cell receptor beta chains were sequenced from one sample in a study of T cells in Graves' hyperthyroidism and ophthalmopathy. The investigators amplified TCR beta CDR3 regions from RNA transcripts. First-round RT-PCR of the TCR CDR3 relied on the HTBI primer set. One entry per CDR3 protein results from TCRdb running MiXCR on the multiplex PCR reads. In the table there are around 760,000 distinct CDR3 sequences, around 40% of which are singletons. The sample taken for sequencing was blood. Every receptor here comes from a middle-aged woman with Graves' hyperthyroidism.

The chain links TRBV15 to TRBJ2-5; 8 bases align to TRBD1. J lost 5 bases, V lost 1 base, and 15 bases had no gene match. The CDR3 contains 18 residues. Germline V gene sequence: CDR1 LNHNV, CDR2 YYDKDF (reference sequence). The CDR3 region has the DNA TGTGCCACCAGCAGAGTACAGGGGGGCCAACGTTTTTTCGAGACCCAGTACTTC. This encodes CATSRVQGGQRFFETQYF. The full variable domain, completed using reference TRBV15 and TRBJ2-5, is DAMVIQNPRYQVTQFGKPVTLSCSQTLNHNVMYWYQQKSSQAPKLLFHYYDKDFNNEADTPDNFQSRRPNTSFCFLDIRSPGLGDTAMYLCATSRVQGGQRFFETQYFGPGTRLLVL.

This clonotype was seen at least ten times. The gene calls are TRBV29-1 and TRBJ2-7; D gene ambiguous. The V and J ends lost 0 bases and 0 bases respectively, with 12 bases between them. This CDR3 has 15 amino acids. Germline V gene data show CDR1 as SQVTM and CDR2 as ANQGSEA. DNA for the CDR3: TGCAGCGTTGAAGACTACAAGGAGAGCTCCTACGAGCAGTACTTC. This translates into CSVEDYKESSYEQYF.

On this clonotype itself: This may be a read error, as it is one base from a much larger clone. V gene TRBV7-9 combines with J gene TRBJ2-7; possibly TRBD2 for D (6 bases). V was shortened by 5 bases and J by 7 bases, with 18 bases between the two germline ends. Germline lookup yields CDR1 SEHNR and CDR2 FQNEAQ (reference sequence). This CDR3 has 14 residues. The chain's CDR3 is CASSPGRGAGEQYF. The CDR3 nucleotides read TGTGCCAGCAGCCCCGGGAGAGGGGCTGGGGAGCAGTACTTC.

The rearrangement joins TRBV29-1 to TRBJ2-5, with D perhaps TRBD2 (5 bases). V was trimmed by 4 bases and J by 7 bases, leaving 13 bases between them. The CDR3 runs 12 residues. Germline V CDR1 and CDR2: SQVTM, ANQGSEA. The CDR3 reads CSVGEGFGTQYF. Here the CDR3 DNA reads TGCAGCGTTGGAGAGGGATTTGGGACCCAGTACTTC.

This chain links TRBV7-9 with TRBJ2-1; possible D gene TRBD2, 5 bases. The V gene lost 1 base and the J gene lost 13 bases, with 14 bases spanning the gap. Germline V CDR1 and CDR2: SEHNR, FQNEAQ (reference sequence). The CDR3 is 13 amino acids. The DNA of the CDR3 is TGTGCCAGCAGCTTAGATTCGGGGTTATACCAGTTCTTC. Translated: CASSLDSGLYQFF.

CDR3 in amino acids: CASSFRGLNSPLHF. CDR3 bases: TGTGCCAGCAGTTTTAGGGGTCTAAATTCACCCCTCCACTTT. This rearrangement joins TRBV2 to TRBJ1-6, with D tentatively TRBD1 (5 bases). Between the trimmed V and J ends, which lost 5 bases and 7 bases, there was a span of 12 bases. Germline CDR1 is SNHLY and CDR2 is FYNNEI. The CDR3 runs to 14 residues.

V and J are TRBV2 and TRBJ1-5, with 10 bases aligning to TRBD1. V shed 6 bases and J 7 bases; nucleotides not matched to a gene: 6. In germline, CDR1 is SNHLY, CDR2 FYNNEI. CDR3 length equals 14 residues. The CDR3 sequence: CASSVGTGEQPQHF. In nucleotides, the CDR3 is TGTGCCAGCAGCGTCGGGACAGGGGAGCAGCCCCAGCATTTT.

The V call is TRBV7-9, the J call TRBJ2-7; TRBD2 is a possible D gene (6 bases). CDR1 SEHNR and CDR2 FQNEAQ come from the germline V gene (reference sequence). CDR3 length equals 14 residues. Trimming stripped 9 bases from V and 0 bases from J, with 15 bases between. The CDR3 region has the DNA TGTGCCAGTATTGCGGTAGCGGCCTCCTACGAGCAGTACTTC. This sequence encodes CASIAVAASYEQYF.

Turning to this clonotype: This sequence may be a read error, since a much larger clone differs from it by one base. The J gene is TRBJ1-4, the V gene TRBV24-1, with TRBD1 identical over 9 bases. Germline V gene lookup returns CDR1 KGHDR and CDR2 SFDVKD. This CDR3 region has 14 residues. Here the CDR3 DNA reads TGTGCCACCAGTGGGACAGGGGACGATGAAGAACTGTTTTTT. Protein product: CATSGTGDDEELFF.

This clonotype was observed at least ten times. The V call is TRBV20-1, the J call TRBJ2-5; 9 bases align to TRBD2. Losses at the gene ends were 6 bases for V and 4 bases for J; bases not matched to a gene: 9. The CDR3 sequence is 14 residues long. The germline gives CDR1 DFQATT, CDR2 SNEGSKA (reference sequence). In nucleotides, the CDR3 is TGCAGTGCAGCTAGCGGGACGGAGGGAGAGACCCAGTACTTC. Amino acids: CSAASGTEGETQYF.

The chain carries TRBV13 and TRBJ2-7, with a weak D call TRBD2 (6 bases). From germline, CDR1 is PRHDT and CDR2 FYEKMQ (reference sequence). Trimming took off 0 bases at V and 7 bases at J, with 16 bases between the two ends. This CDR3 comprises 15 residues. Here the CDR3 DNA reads TGTGCCAGCAGCTTAGGTTCGGGGGTCCCGAGGGAGCAGTACTTC. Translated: CASSLGSGVPREQYF. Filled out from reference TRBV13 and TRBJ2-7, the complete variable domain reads AAGVIQSPRHLIKEKRETATLKCYPIPRHDTVYWYQQGPGQDPQFLISFYEKMQSDKGSIPDRFSAQQFSDYHSELNMSSLELGDSALYFCASSLGSGVPREQYFGPGTRLTVT.

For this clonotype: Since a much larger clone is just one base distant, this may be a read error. CDR3 coding DNA: TGTGCCAGCAGCTCCCCTCTCACAATTGGCTACACCTTC. Its protein product is CASSSPLTIGYTF. This sequence joins TRBV7-9 and TRBJ1-2, with D unclear. Trimming pared 4 bases from V and 7 bases from J, leaving 13 bases between. The germline V gene encodes CDR1 SEHNR and CDR2 FQNEAQ (reference sequence). The CDR3 is made up of 13 amino acids.

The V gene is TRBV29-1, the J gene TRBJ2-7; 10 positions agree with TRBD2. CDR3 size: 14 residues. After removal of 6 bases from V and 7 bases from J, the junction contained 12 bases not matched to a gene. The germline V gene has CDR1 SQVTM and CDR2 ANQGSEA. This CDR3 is CSVATLAGVGEQYF. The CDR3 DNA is TGCAGCGTCGCGACGCTAGCGGGAGTGGGGGAGCAGTACTTC.

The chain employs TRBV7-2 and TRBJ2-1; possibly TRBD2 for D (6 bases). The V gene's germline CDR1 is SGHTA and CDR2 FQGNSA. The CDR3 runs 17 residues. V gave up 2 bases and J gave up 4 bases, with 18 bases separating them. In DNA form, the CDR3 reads TGTGCCAGCAGCTTATATAGCGGAGCAATCCTATACAATGAGCAGTTCTTC. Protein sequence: CASSLYSGAILYNEQFF. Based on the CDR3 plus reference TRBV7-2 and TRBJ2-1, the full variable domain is GAGVSQSPSNKVTEKGKDVELRCDPISGHTALYWYRQSLGQGLEFLIYFQGNSAPDKSGLPSDRFSAERTGGSVSTLTIQRTQQEDSAVYLCASSLYSGAILYNEQFFGPGTRLTVL.

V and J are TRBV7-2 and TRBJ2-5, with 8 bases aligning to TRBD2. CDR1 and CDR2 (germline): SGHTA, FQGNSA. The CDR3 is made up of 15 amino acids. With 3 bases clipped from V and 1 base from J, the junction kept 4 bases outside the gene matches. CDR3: CASSFSGTTQETQYF. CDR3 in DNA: TGTGCCAGCAGCTTTAGCGGGACTACCCAAGAGACCCAGTACTTC.

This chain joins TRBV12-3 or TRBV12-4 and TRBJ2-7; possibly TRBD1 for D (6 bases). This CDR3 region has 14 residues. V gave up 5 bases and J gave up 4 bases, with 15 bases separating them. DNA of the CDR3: TGTGCCAGCAGTGCCCGGGACATCTGGTACGAGCAGTACTTC. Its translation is CASSARDIWYEQYF.

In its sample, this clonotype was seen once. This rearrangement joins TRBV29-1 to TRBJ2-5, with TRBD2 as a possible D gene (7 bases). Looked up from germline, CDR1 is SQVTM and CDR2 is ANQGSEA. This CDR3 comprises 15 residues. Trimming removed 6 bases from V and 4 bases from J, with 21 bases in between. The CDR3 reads CSVRGGGTLRETQYF. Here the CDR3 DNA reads TGCAGCGTGCGTGGGGGGGGCACCCTCCGAGAGACCCAGTACTTC.

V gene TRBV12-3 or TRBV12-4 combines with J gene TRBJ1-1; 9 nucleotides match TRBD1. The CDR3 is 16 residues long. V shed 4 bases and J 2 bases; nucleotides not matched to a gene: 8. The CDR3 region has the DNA TGTGCCAGCAGTTCACCCCTGGGACAGGGAAACACTGAAGCTTTCTTT. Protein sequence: CASSSPLGQGNTEAFF.

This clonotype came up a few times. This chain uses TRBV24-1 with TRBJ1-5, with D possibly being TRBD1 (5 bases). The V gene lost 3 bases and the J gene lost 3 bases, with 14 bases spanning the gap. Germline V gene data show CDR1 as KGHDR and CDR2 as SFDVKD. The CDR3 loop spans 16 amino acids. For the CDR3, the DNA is TGTGCCACCAGTGATACCCAGGGAAGGTCCAATCAGCCCCAGCATTTT. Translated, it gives CATSDTQGRSNQPQHF.

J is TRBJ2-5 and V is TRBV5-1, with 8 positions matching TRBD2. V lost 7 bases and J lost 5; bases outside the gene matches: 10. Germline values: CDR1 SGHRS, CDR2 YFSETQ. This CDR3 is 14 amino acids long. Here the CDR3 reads CASSFGGAPETQYF. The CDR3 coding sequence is TGCGCCAGCTCATTCGGGGGGGCCCCGGAGACCCAGTACTTC.

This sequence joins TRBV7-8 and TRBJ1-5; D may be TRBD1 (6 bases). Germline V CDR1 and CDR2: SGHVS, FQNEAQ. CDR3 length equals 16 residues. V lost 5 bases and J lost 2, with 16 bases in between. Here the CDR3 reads CASSAGRGAGNQPQHF. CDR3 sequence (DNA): TGTGCCAGCAGCGCTGGCCGGGGGGCCGGCAATCAGCCCCAGCATTTT.

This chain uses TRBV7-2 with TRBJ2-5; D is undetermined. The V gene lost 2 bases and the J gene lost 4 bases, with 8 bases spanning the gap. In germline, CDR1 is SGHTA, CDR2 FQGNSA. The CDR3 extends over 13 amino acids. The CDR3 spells CASSLRQPETQYF. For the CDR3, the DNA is TGTGCCAGCAGCTTACGACAACCAGAGACCCAGTACTTC.

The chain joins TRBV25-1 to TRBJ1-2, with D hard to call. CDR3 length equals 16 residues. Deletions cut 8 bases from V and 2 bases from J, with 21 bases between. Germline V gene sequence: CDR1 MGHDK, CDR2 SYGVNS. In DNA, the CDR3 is TGTGCCAGCTCACCACGTACGGGCGAATCCAACTATGGCTACACCTTC. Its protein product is CASSPRTGESNYGYTF.

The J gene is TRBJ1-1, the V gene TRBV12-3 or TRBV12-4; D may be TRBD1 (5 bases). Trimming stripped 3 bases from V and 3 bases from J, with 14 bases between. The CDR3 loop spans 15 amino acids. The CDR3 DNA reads TGTGCCAGCAGTTTCAGGGTGGGGCGGGACACTGAAGCTTTCTTT. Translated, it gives CASSFRVGRDTEAFF.

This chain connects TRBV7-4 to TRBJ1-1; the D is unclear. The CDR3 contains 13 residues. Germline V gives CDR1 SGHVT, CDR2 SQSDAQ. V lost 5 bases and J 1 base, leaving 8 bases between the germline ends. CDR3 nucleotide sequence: TGTGCCAGCAGCCATGGGGAGAACACTGAAGCTTTCTTT. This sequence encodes CASSHGENTEAFF.

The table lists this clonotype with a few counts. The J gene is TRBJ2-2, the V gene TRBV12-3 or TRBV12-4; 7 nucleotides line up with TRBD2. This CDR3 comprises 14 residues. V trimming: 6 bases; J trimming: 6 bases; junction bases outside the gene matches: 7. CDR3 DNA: TGTGCCAGCAGCCACCGACTAGCCCCCGGGGAGCTGTTTTTT. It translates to CASSHRLAPGELFF.

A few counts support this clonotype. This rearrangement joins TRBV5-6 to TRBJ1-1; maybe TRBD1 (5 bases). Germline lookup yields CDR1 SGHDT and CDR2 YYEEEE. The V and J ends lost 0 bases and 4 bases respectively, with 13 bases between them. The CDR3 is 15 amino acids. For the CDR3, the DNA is TGTGCCAGCAGCTTGGGGGACTCCATCAGCACTGAAGCTTTCTTT. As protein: CASSLGDSISTEAFF.